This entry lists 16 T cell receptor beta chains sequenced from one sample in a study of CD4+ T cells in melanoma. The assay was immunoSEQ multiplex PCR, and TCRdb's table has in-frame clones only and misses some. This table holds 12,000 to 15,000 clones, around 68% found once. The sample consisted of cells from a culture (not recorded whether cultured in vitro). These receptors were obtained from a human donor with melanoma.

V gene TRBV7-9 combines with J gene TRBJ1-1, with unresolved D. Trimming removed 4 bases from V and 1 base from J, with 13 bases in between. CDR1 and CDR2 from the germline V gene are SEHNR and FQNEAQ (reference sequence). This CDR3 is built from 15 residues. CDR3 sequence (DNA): TGTGCCAGCAGCTCAGGCGGGCGGGGGAACACTGAAGCTTTCTTT. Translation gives CASSSGGRGNTEAFF.

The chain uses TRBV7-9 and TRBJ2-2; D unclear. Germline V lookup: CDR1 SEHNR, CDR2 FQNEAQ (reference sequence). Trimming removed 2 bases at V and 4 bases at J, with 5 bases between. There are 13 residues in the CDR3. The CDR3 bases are TGTGCCAGCAGCTTACGGGCCACCGGGGAGCTGTTTTTT. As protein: CASSLRATGELFF.

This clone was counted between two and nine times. The CDR3 nucleotides are TGTGCCAGCAGTGAGGCGGGTCGAAAGTCACCCCTCCACTTT. It yields the protein CASSEAGRKSPLHF. The chain uses TRBV2 and TRBJ1-6; D gene unclear. Germline V CDR1 and CDR2: SNHLY, FYNNEI. The CDR3 is 14 amino acids. The germline V and J ends were trimmed by 3 bases and 10 bases, with 13 bases remaining between them. Together with reference TRBV2 and TRBJ1-6, the CDR3 gives the full variable domain: EPEVTQTPSHQVTQMGQEVILRCVPISNHLYFYWYRQILGQKVEFLVSFYNNEISEKSEIFDDQFSVERPDGSNFTLKIRSTKLEDSAMYFCASSEAGRKSPLHFGNGTRLTVT.

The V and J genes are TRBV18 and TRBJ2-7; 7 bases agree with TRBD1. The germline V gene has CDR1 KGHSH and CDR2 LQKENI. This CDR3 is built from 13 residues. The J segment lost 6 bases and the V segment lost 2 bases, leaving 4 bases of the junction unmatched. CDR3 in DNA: TGTGCCAGCTCACCAACACAGGGGATCGAGCAGTACTTC. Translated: CASSPTQGIEQYF.

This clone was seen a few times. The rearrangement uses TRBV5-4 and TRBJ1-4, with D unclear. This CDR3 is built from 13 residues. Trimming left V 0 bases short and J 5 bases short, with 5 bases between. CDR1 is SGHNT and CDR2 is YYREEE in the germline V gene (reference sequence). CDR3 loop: CASSLAGNEKLFF. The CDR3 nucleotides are TGTGCCAGCAGCTTGGCTGGGAATGAAAAACTGTTTTTT.

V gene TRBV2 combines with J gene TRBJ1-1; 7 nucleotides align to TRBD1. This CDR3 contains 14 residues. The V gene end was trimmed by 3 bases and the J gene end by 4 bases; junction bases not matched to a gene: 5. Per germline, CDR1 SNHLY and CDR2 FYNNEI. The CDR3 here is CASSDRTGSTEAFF. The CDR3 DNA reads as TGTGCCAGCAGTGATCGGACAGGCAGCACTGAAGCTTTCTTT.

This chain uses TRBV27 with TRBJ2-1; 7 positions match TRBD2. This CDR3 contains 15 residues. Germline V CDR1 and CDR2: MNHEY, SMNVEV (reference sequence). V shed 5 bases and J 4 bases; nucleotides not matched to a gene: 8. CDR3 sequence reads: CASSRAGVTYNEQFF. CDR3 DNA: TGTGCCAGCAGTCGCGCGGGGGTCACGTACAATGAGCAGTTCTTC.

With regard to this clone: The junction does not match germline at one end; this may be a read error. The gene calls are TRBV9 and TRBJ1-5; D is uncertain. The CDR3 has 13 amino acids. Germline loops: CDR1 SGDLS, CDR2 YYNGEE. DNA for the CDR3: TGTGCCAGCAGTGTAGCTCCAAATCAGCCCCAGCATTTT. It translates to CASSVAPNQPQHF.

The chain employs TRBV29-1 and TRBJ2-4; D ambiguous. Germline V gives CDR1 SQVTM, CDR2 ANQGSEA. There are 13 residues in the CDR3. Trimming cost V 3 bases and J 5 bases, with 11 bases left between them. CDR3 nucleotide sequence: TGCAGCGTTGAGGGTTCAGTTCAAAACATTCAGTACTTC. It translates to CSVEGSVQNIQYF.

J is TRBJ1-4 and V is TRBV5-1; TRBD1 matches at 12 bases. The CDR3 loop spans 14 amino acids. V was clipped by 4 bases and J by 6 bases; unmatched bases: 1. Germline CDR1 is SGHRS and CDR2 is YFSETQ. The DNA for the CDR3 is TGCGCCAGCAGCCGGGACAGGGGGCATGAAAAACTGTTTTTT. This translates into CASSRDRGHEKLFF. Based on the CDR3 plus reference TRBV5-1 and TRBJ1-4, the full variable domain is KAGVTQTPRYLIKTRGQQVTLSCSPISGHRSVSWYQQTPGQGLQFLFEYFSETQRNKGNFPGRFSGRQFSNSRSEMNVSTLELGDSALYLCASSRDRGHEKLFFGSGTQLSVL.

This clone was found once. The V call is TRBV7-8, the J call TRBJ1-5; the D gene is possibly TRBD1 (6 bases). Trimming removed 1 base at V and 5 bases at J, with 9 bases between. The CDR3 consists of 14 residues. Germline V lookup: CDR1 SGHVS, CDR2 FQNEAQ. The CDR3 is CASSLGGLHQPQHF. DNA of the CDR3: TGTGCCAGCAGCTTAGGGGGGCTGCATCAGCCCCAGCATTTT.

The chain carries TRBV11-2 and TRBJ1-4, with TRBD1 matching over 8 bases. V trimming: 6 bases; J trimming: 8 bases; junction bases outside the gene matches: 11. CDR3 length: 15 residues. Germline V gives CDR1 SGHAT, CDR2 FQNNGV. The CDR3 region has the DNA TGTGCCAGCAGTCCAATACAGGGGGTAGAGGAAAAACTGTTTTTT. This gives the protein CASSPIQGVEEKLFF.

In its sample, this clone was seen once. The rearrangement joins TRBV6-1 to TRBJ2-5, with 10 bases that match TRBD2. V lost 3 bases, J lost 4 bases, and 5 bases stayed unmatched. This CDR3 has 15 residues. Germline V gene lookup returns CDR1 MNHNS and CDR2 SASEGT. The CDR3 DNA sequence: TGTGCCAGCAGTGATGCTAGCGGGGGCAGAGAGACCCAGTACTTC. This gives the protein CASSDASGGRETQYF.

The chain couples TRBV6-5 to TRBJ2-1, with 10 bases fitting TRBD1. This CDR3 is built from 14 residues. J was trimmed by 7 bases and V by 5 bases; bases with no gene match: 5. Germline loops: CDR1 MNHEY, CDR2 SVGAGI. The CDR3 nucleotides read TGTGCCAGCAGTCGGGGACAGGGGTTGAATGAGCAGTTCTTC. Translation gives CASSRGQGLNEQFF.

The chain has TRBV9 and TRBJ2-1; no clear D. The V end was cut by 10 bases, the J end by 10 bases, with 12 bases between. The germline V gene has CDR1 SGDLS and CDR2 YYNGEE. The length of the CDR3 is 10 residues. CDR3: CARRQWEQFF. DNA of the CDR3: TGTGCCCGCCGCCAATGGGAGCAGTTCTTC.

The CDR3 nucleotides read TGTGCCAGCAGCCCCCCCCCTGAGCACAATGAGCAGTTCTTC. This sequence encodes CASSPPPEHNEQFF. The chain employs TRBV11-2 and TRBJ2-1; no clear D gene. Trimming shortened V by 5 bases and J by 5 bases, and 13 bases separated the two germline ends. Germline CDR1 SGHAT, CDR2 FQNNGV. This CDR3 is built from 14 residues.